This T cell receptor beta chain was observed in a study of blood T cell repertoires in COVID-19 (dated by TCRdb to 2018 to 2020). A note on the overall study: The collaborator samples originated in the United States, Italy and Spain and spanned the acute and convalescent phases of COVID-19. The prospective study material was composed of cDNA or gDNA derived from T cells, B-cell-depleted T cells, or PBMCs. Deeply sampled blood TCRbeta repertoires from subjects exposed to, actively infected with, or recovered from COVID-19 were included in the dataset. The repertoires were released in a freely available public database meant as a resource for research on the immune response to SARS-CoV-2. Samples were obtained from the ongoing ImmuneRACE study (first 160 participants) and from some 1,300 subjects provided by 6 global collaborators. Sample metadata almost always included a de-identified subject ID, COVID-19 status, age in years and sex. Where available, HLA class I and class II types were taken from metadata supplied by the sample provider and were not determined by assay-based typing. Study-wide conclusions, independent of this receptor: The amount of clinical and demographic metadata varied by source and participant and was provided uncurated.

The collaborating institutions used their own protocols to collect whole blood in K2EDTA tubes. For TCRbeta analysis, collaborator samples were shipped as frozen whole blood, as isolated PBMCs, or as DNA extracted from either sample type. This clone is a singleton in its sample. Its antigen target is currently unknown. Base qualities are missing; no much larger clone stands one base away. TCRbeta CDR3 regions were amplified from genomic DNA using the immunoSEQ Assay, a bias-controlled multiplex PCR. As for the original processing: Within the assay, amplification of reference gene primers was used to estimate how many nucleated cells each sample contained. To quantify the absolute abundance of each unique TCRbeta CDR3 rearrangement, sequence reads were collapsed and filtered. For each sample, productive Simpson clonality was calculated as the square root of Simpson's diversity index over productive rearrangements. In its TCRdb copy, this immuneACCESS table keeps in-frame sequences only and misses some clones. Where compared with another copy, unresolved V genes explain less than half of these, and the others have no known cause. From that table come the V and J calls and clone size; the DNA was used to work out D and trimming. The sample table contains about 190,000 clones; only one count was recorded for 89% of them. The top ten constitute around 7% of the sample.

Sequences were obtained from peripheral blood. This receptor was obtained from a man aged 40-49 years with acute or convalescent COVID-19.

The nucleotide sequence is TGTGCCAGCAGCTGGGGGCCAAACAATGAGCAGTTCTTC. The encoded protein is CASSWGPNNEQFF. In this chain, TRBV7-3 is recombined with TRBJ2-1; TRBD1 is perhaps the D gene, given 6 matching bases. The germline V gene encodes CDR1 SGHTA and CDR2 FQGTGA. The trim is 4 bases for V and 5 bases for J, with a gap of 9 bases between the germline ends. The CDR3 has 13 amino acids, counting the end cysteine and phenylalanine. Of the read, only the CDR3 DNA is kept; its 39 bases are in frame from base 1.